This TCR beta chain was identified during a study of blood T cell repertoires in COVID-19. Clones were sequenced by immunoSEQ multiplex PCR, and TCRdb holds only the in-frame ones, with some missing. The sample carries 250,000 to 300,000 clones, around 87% recorded once. The count of this clone is one. V dropped 0 bases and J dropped 6; count of bases not matched to a gene: 8. The CDR3 is 16 amino acids. CDR1 GTSNPN and CDR2 SVGIG come from the germline V gene (reference sequence). This TCR was sampled from a woman in her thirties or forties who had recovered from COVID-19. Sequenced: peripheral blood. The rearrangement uses TRBV30 and TRBJ2-1; 10 bases line up with TRBD1. The CDR3 nucleotides are TGTGCCTGGAGTGTACGCGTCTGGACAGGGGGCAATGAGCAGTTCTTC. Translating it yields CAWSVRVWTGGNEQFF.